The clone carrying this T cell receptor beta chain was found once. Living in roughly 23 US areas, the participants were between about 18 and 90 years of age. Assignments of participants to cohorts depended upon their own reported clinical history. This record comes from a study of blood T cell repertoires in COVID-19. Background on the study: Both acute and convalescent COVID-19 samples were obtained from the United States, Italy and Spain.

The CDR3 has 13 amino acids. Trimming cost V 8 bases and J 6 bases, with 13 bases left between them. Germline V gene data show CDR1 as WNHNN and CDR2 as SYGVQD (reference sequence). In the original analysis: Quantification of nucleated cells was approximated via reference gene primer amplification. Profiled with immunoSEQ multiplex PCR; TCRdb holds only in-frame clones, not every one. Clone size and V and J calls were adopted from that table, with D and trimming inferred from the DNA. The data hold over 400,000 clones, with around nine tenths observed a single time. The TCR sequence derives from a woman aged 60 to 75 who had recovered from COVID-19. J is TRBJ2-2 and V is TRBV10-1, with D unresolved. Material: PBMCs or T cells enriched from blood (not recorded which). The CDR3 region has the DNA TGCGCCAGCGGCAGGCTAAGTTCCGGGGAGCTGTTTTTT. Translating gives CASGRLSSGELFF.